These 7 T cell receptor beta chains were sequenced from one sample in a study of T cells after yellow fever vaccination. TCRdb called the 5' RACE reads again in MiXCR, with one record for every CDR3 protein. The sample comprises just under 600,000 distinct CDR3 sequences, 13% of which are singletons, and about 14% rests with the top ten. The source was PBMCs, collected on the day of the yellow fever booster vaccination. The receptors were sampled from a man aged 25-40 years who received the YFV17D yellow fever vaccine.

The J gene is TRBJ1-3, the V gene TRBV27; D gene uncertain. V lost 5 bases to trimming and J lost 1 base, with 6 bases between them. This CDR3 has 13 residues. Germline CDR1 and CDR2: MNHEY and SMNVEV (reference sequence). The CDR3 sequence: CASSANSGNTIYF. Written as DNA, the CDR3 is TGTGCCAGCAGTGCAAATTCTGGAAACACCATATATTTT.

This clonotype came up a few times. J is TRBJ2-7 and V is TRBV25-1; a possible D gene is TRBD2 (5 bases). The CDR3 totals 17 residues. Trimming shortened V by 1 base and J by 5 bases, and 21 bases separated the two germline ends. CDR1 is MGHDK, CDR2 SYGVNS, per germline. Here the CDR3 reads CASSESGWGADLHEQYF. The CDR3 nucleotides read TGTGCCAGCAGTGAATCGGGATGGGGAGCTGATCTCCACGAGCAGTACTTC.

The J gene is TRBJ2-3, the V gene TRBV1; the table gives TRBD2 as D, unverified against the DNA. TRBV1 is a pseudogene. The CDR3 sequence is 15 residues long. CDR3 bases: TGCACCAGCAGCTTCAAGACTAGCGGCACAGATACGCAGTATTTT. Translation gives CTSSFKTSGTDTQYF.

This sequence joins TRBV24-1 and TRBJ2-1; TRBD2 matches 11 bases. Looked up from germline, CDR1 is KGHDR and CDR2 is SFDVKD. The CDR3 is 18 residues long. The junction had 6 bases not matched to a gene; V was cut back by 3 bases and J by 0 bases. CDR3 in amino acids: CATSDPGTSGSSYNEQFF. The CDR3 DNA reads TGTGCCACCAGTGATCCCGGGACTAGCGGTAGCTCCTACAATGAGCAGTTCTTC.

The table lists this clonotype with many counts. This chain joins TRBV20-1 and TRBJ2-4; D uncertain. Germline V gives CDR1 DFQATT, CDR2 SNEGSKA (reference sequence). This CDR3 contains 14 residues. V was clipped by 5 bases and J by 1 base, with 12 bases between them. The CDR3 protein is CSASQLAAKNIQYF. The DNA of the CDR3 is TGCAGTGCTTCCCAGTTGGCGGCCAAAAACATTCAGTACTTC.

The rearrangement joins TRBV7-2 to TRBJ1-2; D gene uncertain. Germline V gene lookup returns CDR1 SGHTA and CDR2 FQGNSA. V was shortened by 1 base and J by 7 bases, with 10 bases between the two germline ends. This CDR3 contains 13 residues. The CDR3 sequence is CASSLGGSRGYTF. DNA for the CDR3: TGTGCCAGCAGCTTAGGGGGATCGCGTGGCTACACCTTC.

This chain joins TRBV11-2 and TRBJ2-1; no definite D call. The ends were cut back, 1 base at V and 8 bases at J, with 12 bases in the middle. This CDR3 has 14 amino acids. CDR1 SGHAT and CDR2 FQNNGV come from the germline V gene. The CDR3 spells CASSLGLGYYEQFF. CDR3 in DNA: TGTGCCAGCAGCTTAGGGCTCGGGTACTATGAGCAGTTCTTC.